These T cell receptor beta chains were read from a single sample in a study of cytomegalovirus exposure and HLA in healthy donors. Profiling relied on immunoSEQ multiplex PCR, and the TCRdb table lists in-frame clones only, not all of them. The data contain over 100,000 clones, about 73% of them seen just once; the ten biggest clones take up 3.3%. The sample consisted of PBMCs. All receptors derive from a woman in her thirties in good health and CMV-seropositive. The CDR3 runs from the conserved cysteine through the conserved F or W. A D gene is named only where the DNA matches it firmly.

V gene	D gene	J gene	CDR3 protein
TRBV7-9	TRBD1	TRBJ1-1	CSSSLGQGGTEAFF
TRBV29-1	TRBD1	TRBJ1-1	CSVAGQGGTEAFF
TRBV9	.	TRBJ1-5	CASSVAVRVCCIWGNQPQHF
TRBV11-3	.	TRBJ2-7	CASSLDTGSYEQYF
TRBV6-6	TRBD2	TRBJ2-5	CASSGGGLAEETQYF
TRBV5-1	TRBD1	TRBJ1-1	CASRPGQGAPGTEAFF
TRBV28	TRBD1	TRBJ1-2	CASSKQGAANYGYTF
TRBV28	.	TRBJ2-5	CAIRLSRSPETQYF
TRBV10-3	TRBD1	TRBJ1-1	CATTGVKNTEAFF
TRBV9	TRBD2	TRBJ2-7	CASSPKAGGPYEQYF
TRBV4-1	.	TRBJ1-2	CASSHAPGGANYGYTF
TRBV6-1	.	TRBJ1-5	CASTPLSMGNQPQHF
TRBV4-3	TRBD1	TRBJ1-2	CASSQEQGAGYGYTF
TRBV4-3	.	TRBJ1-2	CASSQVLRDNYGYTF
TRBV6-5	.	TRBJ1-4	CASSVSATNEKLFF
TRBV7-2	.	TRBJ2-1	CASSLDFSGDEQFF
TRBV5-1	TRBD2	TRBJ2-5	CASSKIAGGNQETQYF
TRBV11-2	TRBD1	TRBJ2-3	CASSFNGATGAQYF
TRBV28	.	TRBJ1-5	CASSGGGGSNQPQHF
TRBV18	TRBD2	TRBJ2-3	CASSPKGLAGAESTDTQYF
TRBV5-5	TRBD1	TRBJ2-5	CASSRDRDGGTQYF
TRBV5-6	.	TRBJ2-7	CASSFADREQYF
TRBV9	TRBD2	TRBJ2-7	CASSAQRGLNEQYF
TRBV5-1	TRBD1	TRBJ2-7	CASRLTLGQVNYEQYF
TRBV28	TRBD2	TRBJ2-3	CASSFSGTRGDTQYF
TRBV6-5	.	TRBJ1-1	CASSYAGEAFF
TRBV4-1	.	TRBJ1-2	CASSQAPTGPYGYTF
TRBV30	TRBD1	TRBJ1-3	CALTRGPGNTIYF
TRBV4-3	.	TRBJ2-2	CASSQVPGNTGELFF
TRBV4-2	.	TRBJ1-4	CASSPGAGLNEKLFF
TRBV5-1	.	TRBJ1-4	CASSLGRGKLFF
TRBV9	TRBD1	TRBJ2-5	CASSTGGQETQYF
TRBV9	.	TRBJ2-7	CASSATDSYEQYF
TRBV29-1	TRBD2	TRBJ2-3	CSVDGTSGTDTQYF
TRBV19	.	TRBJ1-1	CASSMQLENTEAFF
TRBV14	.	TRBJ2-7	CASSQAGYEQYF
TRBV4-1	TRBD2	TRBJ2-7	CASSQGLAGGAESYEQYF
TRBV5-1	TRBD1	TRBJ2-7	CASSTGTGGYEQYF
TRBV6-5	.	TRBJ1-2	CASSSRTAFSYGYTF
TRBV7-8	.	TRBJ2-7	CASSLGRSSYEQYF
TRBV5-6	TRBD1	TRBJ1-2	CASSYQTGVNYGYTF
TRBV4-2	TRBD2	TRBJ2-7	CASSQSGLAGTYEQYF
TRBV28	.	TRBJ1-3	CASSPPALRNTIYF
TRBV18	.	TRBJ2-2	CASSPEDSMNTGELFF
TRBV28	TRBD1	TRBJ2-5	CASRQGRETQYF
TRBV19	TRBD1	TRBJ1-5	CASHSRQGGQPQHF
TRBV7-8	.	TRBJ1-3	CASSLVGSSGNTIYF
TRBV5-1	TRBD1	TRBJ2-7	CASSPQTGGPYEQYF
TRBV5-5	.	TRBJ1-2	CASSLVTGKNYGYTF